Below are 14 T cell receptor beta chains sequenced from a single sample in a study of blood T cell repertoires in COVID-19. This table comes from immunoSEQ multiplex PCR, and its TCRdb copy is limited to in-frame clones, with some not included. Of approximately 64,000 clones in the sample, roughly 84% were seen once. Material: peripheral blood. The receptors were sampled from a man in his sixties or seventies with acute or convalescent COVID-19.

V gene TRBV6-6 combines with J gene TRBJ2-7, with TRBD1 identical over 11 bases. The CDR3 length is 13 residues. The J segment lost 11 bases and the V segment lost 5 bases, leaving 8 bases of the junction unmatched. Germline CDR1 reads MNHNY; CDR2 reads SVGAGI (reference sequence). The CDR3 sequence is CASSHQRDRGKYF. The CDR3 bases are TGTGCCAGCAGTCACCAGAGGGACAGGGGGAAGTACTTC.

The chain is built from TRBV6-5 and TRBJ2-3; weak D call: TRBD2 (5 bases). CDR1 and CDR2 (germline): MNHEY, SVGAGI. The CDR3 length is 15 residues. V was shortened by 5 bases and J by 1 base, with 13 bases between the two germline ends. The CDR3 region is CASSPFPEGTDTQYF. CDR3 sequence (DNA): TGTGCCAGCAGTCCTTTTCCGGAGGGCACAGATACGCAGTATTTT.

This sequence joins TRBV4-3 and TRBJ2-7, with D possibly being TRBD1 (6 bases). In germline, CDR1 is LGHNA, CDR2 YSLEER. Trimming stripped 1 base from V and 4 bases from J, with 8 bases between. The CDR3 has 13 residues. This CDR3 reads CASSQGQEYEQYF. The CDR3 DNA follows: TGCGCCAGCAGCCAAGGACAGGAGTACGAGCAGTACTTC.

This chain joins TRBV7-3 and TRBJ2-6; D gene unclear. CDR1 and CDR2 from the germline V gene are SGHTA and FQGTGA. Trimming pared 1 base from V and 0 bases from J, leaving 7 bases between. CDR3 size: 16 residues. CDR3 sequence reads: CASSLSALSGANVLTF. DNA of the CDR3: TGTGCCAGCAGCTTAAGCGCGCTCTCTGGGGCCAACGTCCTGACTTTC.

The V call is TRBV3-1 (or the pseudogene TRBV3-2), the J call TRBJ1-1; TRBD1 matches at 10 bases. This CDR3 has 14 residues. Germline CDR1 is LGHDT and CDR2 is YNNKEL (reference sequence). Trimming removed 6 bases from V and 7 bases from J; junction bases left unmatched: 8. This chain's CDR3 is CASRGPGTGVEAFF. The CDR3 nucleotides read TGTGCCAGCAGAGGTCCAGGGACAGGGGTTGAAGCTTTCTTT.

The V and J genes are TRBV6-6 and TRBJ1-2; 7 bases align to TRBD1. J lost 4 bases, V lost 2 bases, and 4 bases had no gene match. The CDR3 loop spans 14 amino acids. Germline assignment: CDR1 MNHNY and CDR2 SVGAGI (reference sequence). The chain's CDR3 is CASSYRDSPYGYTF. The CDR3 bases are TGTGCCAGCAGTTACCGGGACAGCCCCTATGGCTACACCTTC.

The rearrangement links TRBV19 to TRBJ1-5; 9 positions match TRBD1. The CDR3 is 15 residues long. The J segment lost 1 base and the V segment lost 10 bases, leaving 8 bases of the junction unmatched. Germline V gene lookup returns CDR1 LNHDA and CDR2 SQIVND (reference sequence). This CDR3 reads CATNGGQGSNQPQHF. In DNA form, the CDR3 reads TGTGCCACCAACGGGGGACAGGGCAGCAATCAGCCCCAGCATTTT. Filled out from reference TRBV19 and TRBJ1-5, the complete variable domain reads DGGITQSPKYLFRKEGQNVTLSCEQNLNHDAMYWYRQDPGQGLRLIYYSQIVNDFQKGDIAEGYSVSREKKESFPLTVTSAQKNPTAFYLCATNGGQGSNQPQHFGDGTRLSIL.

This rearrangement joins TRBV10-3 to TRBJ2-2; D not resolved. CDR1 is ENHRY, CDR2 SYGVKD, per germline. V shed 5 bases and J shed 3 bases, with 16 bases lying between them. CDR3 length: 16 residues. The CDR3 is CAISWFPNRDTGELFF. CDR3 coding DNA: TGTGCCATCAGTTGGTTCCCAAATCGGGACACCGGGGAGCTGTTTTTT.

The rearrangement uses TRBV4-1 and TRBJ1-1; 9 nucleotides line up with TRBD1. Germline loops: CDR1 MGHRA, CDR2 YSYEKL. This CDR3 has 16 amino acids. V lost 4 bases and J lost 0; bases outside the gene matches: 6. CDR3 protein: CASSRGTGRMNTEAFF. The CDR3, as DNA: TGCGCCAGCAGCCGCGGGACAGGGAGAATGAACACTGAAGCTTTCTTT.

The chain uses TRBV5-1 and TRBJ2-1; TRBD1 matches 7 bases. The V gene's germline CDR1 is SGHRS and CDR2 YFSETQ. CDR3 length: 15 residues. Losses at the gene ends were 4 bases for V and 2 bases for J; bases not matched to a gene: 6. The CDR3 spells CASSRDSTTYNEQFF. CDR3 DNA sequence: TGCGCCAGCAGCAGGGACAGTACAACCTACAATGAGCAGTTCTTC.

V gene TRBV13 combines with J gene TRBJ2-3; a possible D gene is TRBD2 (6 bases). Germline-derived CDR1 and CDR2 are PRHDT and FYEKMQ (reference sequence). Deletions cut 5 bases from V and 8 bases from J, with 26 bases between. CDR3 length equals 17 residues. The CDR3, as DNA: TGTGCCAGCAGCCAATTACCGGGACTGCGGATTGTGGGTACGCAGTATTTT. This codes for CASSQLPGLRIVGTQYF.

This clone turned up a few times. The chain carries TRBV6-6 and TRBJ2-3; tentatively, D is TRBD2 (6 bases). Germline assignment: CDR1 MNHNY and CDR2 SVGAGI (reference sequence). This CDR3 comprises 13 residues. Trimming removed 6 bases at V and 5 bases at J, with 12 bases between. CDR3 sequence (DNA): TGTGCCAGCAGCCGCGGGGTTGGAGATACGCAGTATTTT. As protein: CASSRGVGDTQYF.

This sequence joins TRBV7-2 and TRBJ1-2; TRBD1 agrees at 7 bases. Germline V gene sequence: CDR1 SGHTA, CDR2 FQGNSA. The trim removed 5 bases at V and 4 bases at J, leaving 10 bases unmatched. The length of the CDR3 is 15 residues. DNA of the CDR3: TGTGCCAGCAGCCTCAGTTTGGACAGGACCTATGGCTACACCTTC. It yields the protein CASSLSLDRTYGYTF.

The chain joins TRBV18 to TRBJ2-5, with 7 bases that match TRBD2. Germline V gene lookup returns CDR1 KGHSH and CDR2 LQKENI. The CDR3 sequence is 13 residues long. The V gene end was trimmed by 6 bases and the J gene end by 2 bases; junction bases not matched to a gene: 3. CDR3 in amino acids: CASSEGLQETQYF. DNA for the CDR3: TGTGCCAGCTCTGAGGGACTACAAGAGACCCAGTACTTC.